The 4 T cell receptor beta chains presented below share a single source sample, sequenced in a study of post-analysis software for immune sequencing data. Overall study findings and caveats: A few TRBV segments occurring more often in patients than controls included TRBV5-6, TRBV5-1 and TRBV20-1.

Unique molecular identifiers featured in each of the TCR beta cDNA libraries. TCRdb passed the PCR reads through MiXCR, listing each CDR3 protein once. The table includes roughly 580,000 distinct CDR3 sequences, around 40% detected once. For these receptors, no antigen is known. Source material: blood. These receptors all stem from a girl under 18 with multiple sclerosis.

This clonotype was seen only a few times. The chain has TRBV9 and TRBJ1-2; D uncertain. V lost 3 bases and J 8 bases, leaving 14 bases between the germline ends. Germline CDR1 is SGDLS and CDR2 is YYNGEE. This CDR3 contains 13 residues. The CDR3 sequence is CASSELVSEGYTF. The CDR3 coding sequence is TGTGCCAGCAGCGAATTGGTATCTGAGGGCTACACCTTC.

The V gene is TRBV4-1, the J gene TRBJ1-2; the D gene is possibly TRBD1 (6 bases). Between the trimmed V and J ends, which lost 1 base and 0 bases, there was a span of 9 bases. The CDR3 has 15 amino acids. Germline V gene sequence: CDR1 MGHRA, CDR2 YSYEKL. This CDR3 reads CASSQGGQSNYGYTF. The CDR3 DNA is TGCGCCAGCAGCCAAGGGGGGCAGTCTAACTATGGCTACACCTTC.

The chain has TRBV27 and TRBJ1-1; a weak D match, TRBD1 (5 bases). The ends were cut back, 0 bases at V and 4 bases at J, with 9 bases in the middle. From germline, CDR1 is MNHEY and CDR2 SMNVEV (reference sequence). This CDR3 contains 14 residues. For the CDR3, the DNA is TGTGCCAGCAGTTTATCGGGGGTTGCCACTGAAGCTTTCTTT. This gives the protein CASSLSGVATEAFF.

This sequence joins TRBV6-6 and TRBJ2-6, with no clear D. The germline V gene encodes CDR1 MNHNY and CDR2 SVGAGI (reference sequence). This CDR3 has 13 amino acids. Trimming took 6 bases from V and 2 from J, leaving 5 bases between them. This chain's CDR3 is CASSPTGANVLTF. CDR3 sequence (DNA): TGTGCCAGCAGCCCTACTGGGGCCAACGTCCTGACTTTC.